Below are 27 T cell receptor beta chains sequenced from a single sample in a study of neoadjuvant anti-PD-1 for oral cavity cancer. Here immunoSEQ multiplex PCR was the method, and the copy in TCRdb shows in-frame clones only, minus some. The table includes under 15,000 clones, roughly 60% detected once. Here the sequenced sample was tumor tissue, taken before nivolumab (anti-PD-1) treatment. The receptors shown here come from a person aged 40 to 85 with oral cavity squamous cell carcinoma. The donor label of this sample is uncertain.

The rearrangement links TRBV30 to TRBJ2-1, with unresolved D. The CDR3 extends over 19 amino acids. Trimming shortened V by 0 bases and J by 5 bases, and 26 bases separated the two germline ends. Germline CDR1 reads GTSNPN; CDR2 reads SVGIG (reference sequence). CDR3 DNA: TGTGCCTGGAGTGTTTCGGCCCGCGAGGCCCTCGGCCGTGACAATGAGCAGTTCTTC. As protein: CAWSVSAREALGRDNEQFF.

The chain recombines TRBV9 with TRBJ2-2; 16 bases line up with TRBD2. CDR3 length: 16 residues. The V and J ends lost 5 bases and 7 bases, in that order; junction bases with no gene match: 5. Looked up from germline, CDR1 is SGDLS and CDR2 is YYNGEE. CDR3 nucleotides: TGTGCCAGCAGTACCGGGACTAGCGGGAGGGGCGGGGAGCTGTTTTTT. This encodes CASSTGTSGRGGELFF.

This chain links TRBV7-9 with TRBJ1-1; possible D gene TRBD1, 5 bases. Germline V gives CDR1 SEHNR, CDR2 FQNEAQ (reference sequence). CDR3 length: 14 residues. Trimming stripped 2 bases from V and 5 bases from J, with 12 bases between. CDR3 sequence (DNA): TGTGCCAGCAGCTTAAATTCAGGGATTACTGAAGCTTTCTTT. Translation: CASSLNSGITEAFF.

This rearrangement joins TRBV4-1 to TRBJ2-5, with 11 bases identical to TRBD1. Germline trimming cut 2 bases from V and 5 bases from J; bases unmatched to any gene: 4. Germline loops: CDR1 MGHRA, CDR2 YSYEKL. The CDR3 sequence is 15 residues long. DNA of the CDR3: TGCGCCAGCAGCCAAATGGACAGGGGGCTGGAGACCCAGTACTTC. It encodes CASSQMDRGLETQYF.

The chain combines TRBV7-6 with TRBJ2-5; D might be TRBD2 (5 bases). The CDR3 loop spans 13 amino acids. Germline assignment: CDR1 SGHVS and CDR2 FNYEAQ. V lost 5 bases and J 5 bases, leaving 12 bases between the germline ends. CDR3: CASSQGLRETQYF. The DNA for the CDR3 is TGTGCCAGCAGCCAAGGACTCAGGGAGACCCAGTACTTC.

The DNA for the CDR3 is TGCGCCAGCAGCCTGGGCCGGCAGGGTAGGGCCTACGAGCAGTACTTC. This encodes CASSLGRQGRAYEQYF. The rearrangement uses TRBV5-1 and TRBJ2-7; possible D gene TRBD1, 5 bases. Trimming took 4 bases from V and 2 from J, leaving 19 bases between them. The germline CDR1 and CDR2 sequences are SGHRS and YFSETQ. This CDR3 is 16 amino acids long.

This chain joins TRBV6-5 and TRBJ2-7, with 7 nucleotides matching TRBD1. Germline V gene data show CDR1 as MNHEY and CDR2 as SVGAGI. The CDR3 totals 15 residues. The V gene end was trimmed by 0 bases and the J gene end by 3 bases; junction bases not matched to a gene: 5. The CDR3 DNA reads as TGTGCCAGCAGTTACTCCGGACAGGCAAACTACGAGCAGTACTTC. Protein: CASSYSGQANYEQYF.

The chain is built from TRBV5-6 and TRBJ1-3; TRBD1 aligns across 7 bases. The CDR3 spans 18 residues. With V trimmed by 0 bases and J by 3 bases, 12 bases remained unmatched. Germline assignment: CDR1 SGHDT and CDR2 YYEEEE. CDR3 protein: CASSLVVGRGLRGNTIYF. CDR3 sequence (DNA): TGTGCCAGCAGCTTGGTGGTTGGGAGGGGGCTGCGTGGAAACACCATATATTTT.

This chain's CDR3 is CASSPPTQGSEKLFF. The CDR3 bases are TGTGCCAGCTCACCACCGACGCAGGGGAGTGAAAAACTGTTTTTT. The rearrangement joins TRBV18 to TRBJ1-4; D may be TRBD1 (6 bases). Germline assignment: CDR1 KGHSH and CDR2 LQKENI. The V end lost 0 bases, the J end lost 7 bases, and 12 bases lay between the germline ends. CDR3 length equals 15 residues.

There are a few counts of this clone. The V and J genes are TRBV11-2 and TRBJ1-2, with D maybe TRBD1 (5 bases). The germline V gene encodes CDR1 SGHAT and CDR2 FQNNGV. The CDR3 loop spans 16 amino acids. With 1 base removed from V and 1 base from J, the gap between germline ends came to 13 bases. CDR3 nucleotide sequence: TGTGCCAGCAGCTTAGGCGGCCAGGGATATAACTATGGCTACACCTTC. Amino acids: CASSLGGQGYNYGYTF.

This clone was seen a few times. The chain has TRBV23-1 and TRBJ1-4; a possible D gene is TRBD1 (5 bases). TRBV23-1 is an ORF for which the function is uncertain. V lost 8 bases, J lost 2 bases, and 15 bases lay in between. CDR3 length: 15 residues. This CDR3 reads CASSRGESTNEKLFF. Here the CDR3 DNA reads TGCGCCAGCTCTCGGGGGGAATCGACTAATGAAAAACTGTTTTTT.

The rearrangement links TRBV27 to TRBJ1-3, with D possibly matching TRBD1 (5 bases). CDR3 length equals 15 residues. V dropped 6 bases and J dropped 0 bases, with 12 bases sitting between them. Germline assignment: CDR1 MNHEY and CDR2 SMNVEV (reference sequence). CDR3 DNA sequence: TGTGCCAGCAGCCGCGGGGGGAGCTCTGGAAACACCATATATTTT. It translates to CASSRGGSSGNTIYF.

This clone appeared once. V is TRBV19 and J is TRBJ1-1; possibly TRBD1 for D (5 bases). Trimming removed 5 bases from V and 5 bases from J, with 15 bases in between. CDR1 LNHDA and CDR2 SQIVND come from the germline V gene (reference sequence). The CDR3 totals 14 residues. The CDR3 protein is CASSPRGRNTEAFF. Here the CDR3 DNA reads TGTGCCAGTAGTCCCCGGGGCCGGAATACTGAAGCTTTCTTT.

The table lists this clone with a few counts. The chain links TRBV28 to TRBJ2-1, with TRBD1 matching 7 bases. J lost 4 bases, V lost 7 bases, and 7 bases had no gene match. The CDR3 is 14 amino acids. Germline loops: CDR1 MDHEN, CDR2 SYDVKM. CDR3 loop: CASKGRDRYNEQFF. In DNA form, the CDR3 reads TGTGCCAGCAAGGGCCGGGACAGATACAATGAGCAGTTCTTC.

J is TRBJ2-1 and V is TRBV27; 8 positions agree with TRBD2. J lost 3 bases, V lost 3 bases, and 4 bases had no gene match. This CDR3 is 15 amino acids long. Germline loops: CDR1 MNHEY, CDR2 SMNVEV (reference sequence). The CDR3 reads CASSFRGGNYNEQFF. In DNA form, the CDR3 reads TGTGCCAGCAGTTTTCGGGGGGGGAACTACAATGAGCAGTTCTTC.

V is TRBV6-1 and J is TRBJ1-5; unclear D gene. V was trimmed by 6 bases and J by 4 bases, leaving 13 bases between them. The CDR3 consists of 14 residues. Germline V gene lookup returns CDR1 MNHNS and CDR2 SASEGT. The chain's CDR3 is CASSLTGLNQPQHF. The CDR3 region has the DNA TGTGCCAGCAGCCTGACGGGCCTGAATCAGCCCCAGCATTTT.

This chain uses TRBV5-5 with TRBJ2-1; 8 bases are shared with TRBD2. Germline V gene data show CDR1 as SGHKS and CDR2 as YYEKEE (reference sequence). The CDR3 has 17 residues. The V and J ends lost 4 bases and 0 bases, in that order; junction bases with no gene match: 9. CDR3 coding DNA: TGTGCCAGCAGCGACAGACTAGCGCCGAGCTCCTACAATGAGCAGTTCTTC. It specifies CASSDRLAPSSYNEQFF.

The J gene is TRBJ1-3, the V gene TRBV10-1; D is ambiguous. Trimming took 11 bases from V and 0 from J, leaving 8 bases between them. The CDR3 is 12 residues long. Germline V gives CDR1 WNHNN, CDR2 SYGVQD (reference sequence). CDR3 in amino acids: CASGSSGNTIYF. The CDR3 DNA is TGCGCCTCCGGGAGCTCTGGAAACACCATATATTTT.

The chain links TRBV25-1 to TRBJ2-1; possible D gene TRBD1, 6 bases. The CDR3 is 13 amino acids. The ends were cut back, 6 bases at V and 8 bases at J, with 14 bases in the middle. CDR1 is MGHDK, CDR2 SYGVNS, per germline. The CDR3 sequence is CASRTQGIYEQFF. CDR3 DNA: TGTGCCAGCAGGACCCAGGGGATCTATGAGCAGTTCTTC.

The chain has TRBV5-5 and TRBJ2-5, with a weak D call TRBD1 (6 bases). Germline CDR1 SGHKS, CDR2 YYEKEE (reference sequence). The CDR3 is made up of 13 amino acids. Trimming removed 4 bases from V and 5 bases from J, with 12 bases in between. CDR3 amino acids: CASSLQGRETQYF. The CDR3 DNA sequence: TGTGCCAGCAGCCTACAGGGTCGCGAGACCCAGTACTTC.

The chain combines TRBV5-8 with TRBJ2-5; D could derive from TRBD1 or TRBD2 (5 bases each). The CDR3 has 15 amino acids. V was trimmed by 1 base and J by 5 bases, leaving 15 bases between them. Germline V CDR1 and CDR2: SGHTS, YDEGEE. For the CDR3, the DNA is TGTGCCAGCAGCTTGCCTCAGGTTTGGGGGGAGACCCAGTACTTC. This codes for CASSLPQVWGETQYF.

This chain connects TRBV7-9 to TRBJ2-1; perhaps D is TRBD1 or TRBD2 (5 bases each). V dropped 2 bases and J dropped 6 bases, with 17 bases sitting between them. Per the germline V gene, CDR1 is SEHNR and CDR2 is FQNEAQ (reference sequence). This CDR3 comprises 16 residues. In DNA form, the CDR3 reads TGTGCCAGCAGCTTATTGCCGGGGCCCACCACCAATGAGCAGTTCTTC. Translated, it gives CASSLLPGPTTNEQFF. The variable domain in full, with the rest retrieved from reference TRBV7-9 and TRBJ2-1, is DTGVSQNPRHKITKRGQNVTFRCDPISEHNRLYWYRQTLGQGPEFLTYFQNEAQLEKSRLLSDRFSAERPKGSFSTLEIQRTEQGDSAMYLCASSLLPGPTTNEQFFGPGTRLTVL.

In its sample, this clone ranks as medium-sized (0.01 to 0.1%). The gene calls are TRBV19 and TRBJ1-6; no clear D. The V gene's germline CDR1 is LNHDA and CDR2 SQIVND (reference sequence). V lost 6 bases, J lost 7 bases, and 19 bases lay in between. The CDR3 is made up of 16 amino acids. The CDR3 coding sequence is TGTGCCAGTAGCTCCCCGCCGGGCTCCCTCAATTCACCCCTCCACTTT. It yields the protein CASSSPPGSLNSPLHF.

This clone was observed a few times. The sample carries other DNA sequences with the same CDR3. The chain is built from TRBV6-1 and TRBJ1-5; D is uncertain. Germline values: CDR1 MNHNS, CDR2 SASEGT. V dropped 0 bases and J dropped 0 bases, with 3 bases sitting between them. The CDR3 totals 14 residues. The CDR3 here is CASSEAYSNQPQHF. DNA for the CDR3: TGTGCCAGCAGTGAAGCCTATAGCAATCAGCCCCAGCATTTT.

The V and J genes are TRBV14 and TRBJ2-6; 7 bases are a match to TRBD1. The CDR3 runs 21 residues. V was clipped by 5 bases and J by 0 bases; unmatched bases: 19. CDR1 is SGHDN, CDR2 FVKESK, per germline. The CDR3 coding sequence is TGTGCCAGCAGCATCCGGGACAGCGCTTCATACCCATTCTCTGGGGCCAACGTCCTGACTTTC. Protein: CASSIRDSASYPFSGANVLTF.

By proportion, this clone is medium-sized. The chain has TRBV27 and TRBJ2-5; 7 bases are shared with TRBD2. The germline V gene encodes CDR1 MNHEY and CDR2 SMNVEV (reference sequence). With V trimmed by 0 bases and J by 5 bases, 9 bases remained unmatched. There are 16 residues in the CDR3. The CDR3 loop reads CASSLSASGTGETQYF. The CDR3 DNA follows: TGTGCCAGCAGTTTATCGGCGAGCGGGACGGGGGAGACCCAGTACTTC.

V is TRBV2 and J is TRBJ1-5, with 7 nucleotides matching TRBD1. In germline, CDR1 is SNHLY, CDR2 FYNNEI. V was clipped by 7 bases and J by 3 bases; unmatched bases: 9. The CDR3 totals 15 residues. The DNA of the CDR3 is TGTGCCAGCAATCGGGACAGTAGTTTCAATCAGCCCCAGCATTTT. Its translation: CASNRDSSFNQPQHF. Combining the CDR3 with reference TRBV2 and TRBJ1-5 gives the whole variable domain EPEVTQTPSHQVTQMGQEVILRCVPISNHLYFYWYRQILGQKVEFLVSFYNNEISEKSEIFDDQFSVERPDGSNFTLKIRSTKLEDSAMYFCASNRDSSFNQPQHFGDGTRLSIL.